The 28 T cell receptor beta chains presented below share a single source sample, sequenced in a study of blood T cell repertoires in COVID-19. The method was immunoSEQ multiplex PCR; TCRdb's version includes in-frame clones alone and lacks a portion of them. This table has roughly 150,000 clones, around 86% appearing once. Sequencing input: peripheral blood. These receptors originate from a man aged 80 or over with acute or convalescent COVID-19.

This chain connects TRBV25-1 to TRBJ2-3; the match to TRBD1 covers 7 bases. The CDR3 runs to 14 residues. J gave up 1 base and V 6 bases, and 4 bases lay outside the gene matches. The germline gives CDR1 MGHDK, CDR2 SYGVNS. The CDR3 region is CASRRQGGTDTQYF. DNA for the CDR3: TGTGCCAGCAGGAGACAGGGTGGCACAGATACGCAGTATTTT.

This chain uses TRBV7-8 with TRBJ1-2; D not certain. V lost 1 base to trimming and J lost 7 bases, with 19 bases between them. The length of the CDR3 is 16 residues. Germline V gives CDR1 SGHVS, CDR2 FQNEAQ. This chain's CDR3 is CASSLGLAVIWVGYTF. The CDR3 bases are TGTGCCAGCAGCTTAGGTCTGGCGGTGATTTGGGTTGGCTACACCTTC.

The chain is built from TRBV10-3 and TRBJ1-1, with D possibly TRBD1 on 5 matching bases. Trimming removed 4 bases at V and 3 bases at J, with 18 bases between. The CDR3 runs 16 residues. CDR1 and CDR2 (germline): ENHRY, SYGVKD. CDR3 sequence (DNA): TGTGCCATCAGTGGGGGACTTTTATCATTTGACACTGAAGCTTTCTTT. Protein product: CAISGGLLSFDTEAFF.

This clone was detected only a few times. The chain combines TRBV6-5 with TRBJ2-3, with D unresolved. V lost 6 bases to trimming and J lost 4 bases, with 14 bases between them. The CDR3 length is 14 residues. CDR1 and CDR2 from the germline V gene are MNHEY and SVGAGI. In DNA, the CDR3 is TGTGCCAGCAGAGCAGGTATCAAGGCAGATACGCAGTATTTT. Translating gives CASRAGIKADTQYF.

V is TRBV20-1 and J is TRBJ1-4; D might be TRBD1 (5 bases). The germline V and J ends were trimmed by 3 bases and 6 bases, with 14 bases remaining between them. The CDR3 is 14 residues long. CDR1 is DFQATT and CDR2 is SNEGSKA in the germline V gene (reference sequence). The CDR3 nucleotides read TGCAGTGCTAGTATAGGGGTAATCGATGAAAAACTGTTTTTT. Amino acids: CSASIGVIDEKLFF.

CDR3 protein: CASSVDRYQPQHF. The CDR3 DNA is TGTGCCAGCAGTGTAGACAGGTATCAGCCCCAGCATTTT. The genes are TRBV28 and TRBJ1-5; D perhaps matches TRBD1 (6 bases). This CDR3 has 13 amino acids. Germline loops: CDR1 MDHEN, CDR2 SYDVKM. Trimming left V 5 bases short and J 5 bases short, with 10 bases between.

This chain links TRBV3-1 (or the pseudogene TRBV3-2) with TRBJ1-1; D is ambiguous. V gave up 1 base and J gave up 6 bases, with 21 bases separating them. Germline CDR1 LGHDT, CDR2 YNNKEL (reference sequence). The CDR3 totals 17 residues. The DNA of the CDR3 is TGTGCCAGCAGCCAAGGGTCACGGTGGGCTTTTATGTCTGAAGCTTTCTTT. It translates to CASSQGSRWAFMSEAFF.

The rearrangement joins TRBV5-4 to TRBJ2-1, with TRBD1 identical over 7 bases. Germline V gene sequence: CDR1 SGHNT, CDR2 YYREEE (reference sequence). The CDR3 has 15 amino acids. V gave up 6 bases and J gave up 6 bases; unmatched junction bases: 12. This CDR3 reads CASNDPTGLGNEQFF. CDR3 DNA: TGTGCCAGCAACGATCCGACAGGGCTAGGCAATGAGCAGTTCTTC.

The chain carries TRBV6-1 and TRBJ2-5, with D perhaps matching TRBD1 (6 bases). The CDR3 extends over 15 amino acids. Trimming removed 1 base from V and 5 bases from J, with 14 bases in between. Per germline, CDR1 MNHNS and CDR2 SASEGT. CDR3 nucleotide sequence: TGTGCCAGCAGTGAAGTACAGGGTGTTATGGAGACCCAGTACTTC. Translating gives CASSEVQGVMETQYF.

This rearrangement joins TRBV6-1 to TRBJ2-7; 9 bases are shared with TRBD1. Trimming took 0 bases from V and 3 from J; bases not matched to a gene: 3. CDR1 and CDR2 (germline): MNHNS, SASEGT. The length of the CDR3 is 15 residues. For the CDR3, the DNA is TGTGCCAGCAGTGAAGCGGGACAGGGAGACTACGAGCAGTACTTC. This translates into CASSEAGQGDYEQYF.

This clone appeared once. The chain employs TRBV13 and TRBJ2-5; perhaps TRBD2 as D (6 bases). Germline CDR1 is PRHDT and CDR2 is FYEKMQ (reference sequence). Trimming shortened V by 5 bases and J by 2 bases, and 18 bases separated the two germline ends. CDR3 length equals 16 residues. As DNA, the CDR3 is TGTGCCAGCAGCGGAGGCGGGACTCATAAGCAAGAGACCCAGTACTTC. Translated, it gives CASSGGGTHKQETQYF.

The rearrangement joins TRBV30 to TRBJ1-4; 7 nucleotides align to TRBD1. The CDR3 spans 13 residues. With 4 bases clipped from V and 5 bases from J, the junction kept 4 bases outside the gene matches. Germline CDR1 reads GTSNPN; CDR2 reads SVGIG (reference sequence). The CDR3 DNA follows: TGTGCCTGGACTGGACAGGTCAATGAAAAACTGTTTTTT. It yields the protein CAWTGQVNEKLFF.

This chain links TRBV19 with TRBJ1-2; 7 bases map to TRBD1. Looked up from germline, CDR1 is LNHDA and CDR2 is SQIVND (reference sequence). V trimming: 7 bases; J trimming: 0 bases; junction bases outside the gene matches: 8. The CDR3 contains 15 residues. The CDR3 sequence is CASKMGQISNYGYTF. The CDR3 region has the DNA TGTGCCAGTAAGATGGGACAGATTTCTAACTATGGCTACACCTTC. The variable domain in full, with the rest retrieved from reference TRBV19 and TRBJ1-2, is DGGITQSPKYLFRKEGQNVTLSCEQNLNHDAMYWYRQDPGQGLRLIYYSQIVNDFQKGDIAEGYSVSREKKESFPLTVTSAQKNPTAFYLCASKMGQISNYGYTFGSGTRLTVV.

V usage is TRBV5-1 and J usage is TRBJ1-2, with D perhaps matching TRBD1 (6 bases). CDR1 and CDR2 (germline): SGHRS, YFSETQ. Trimming stripped 3 bases from V and 7 bases from J, with 25 bases between. The CDR3 is made up of 17 amino acids. The CDR3 bases are TGCGCCAGCAGCTACTACCCCACCGCTACAGGGAGTAGTGGCTACACCTTC. Protein product: CASSYYPTATGSSGYTF.

The chain uses TRBV5-5 and TRBJ2-7; D unresolved. Trimming took 1 base from V and 3 from J, leaving 5 bases between them. Germline CDR1 is SGHKS and CDR2 is YYEKEE (reference sequence). The CDR3 covers 12 residues. This CDR3 reads CASSLNFYEQYF. CDR3 nucleotides: TGTGCCAGCAGCTTGAACTTCTACGAGCAGTACTTC.

The chain links TRBV19 to TRBJ1-2, with D perhaps matching TRBD1 (5 bases). The CDR3 extends over 13 amino acids. Looked up from germline, CDR1 is LNHDA and CDR2 is SQIVND (reference sequence). V was pared by 1 base and J by 4 bases, with 7 bases between. CDR3 DNA sequence: TGTGCCAGTAGTATAGTAGGGGCCTATGGCTACACCTTC. This encodes CASSIVGAYGYTF.

This clone appeared a few times. This rearrangement joins TRBV3-1 (or the pseudogene TRBV3-2) to TRBJ2-7, with D possibly matching TRBD2 (5 bases). The germline CDR1 and CDR2 sequences are LGHDT and YNNKEL (reference sequence). The CDR3 runs to 16 residues. Trimming removed 1 base at V and 4 bases at J, with 17 bases between. The CDR3 reads CASSQALGGTLYEQYF. CDR3 nucleotides: TGTGCCAGCAGCCAAGCCCTCGGAGGAACCCTTTACGAGCAGTACTTC.

The rearrangement uses TRBV7-9 and TRBJ1-2, with D possibly being TRBD1 (5 bases). V dropped 5 bases and J dropped 8 bases, with 12 bases sitting between them. CDR1 SEHNR and CDR2 FQNEAQ come from the germline V gene (reference sequence). This CDR3 has 12 residues. CDR3 protein: CASSLDRSGYTF. In nucleotides, the CDR3 is TGTGCCAGCAGCCTAGACAGAAGCGGCTACACCTTC.

This chain joins TRBV10-3 and TRBJ2-1; 7 bases are shared with TRBD1. The CDR3 spans 13 residues. Germline V CDR1 and CDR2: ENHRY, SYGVKD. The ends lost 2 bases at V and 10 bases at J; junction bases unmatched: 5. In DNA, the CDR3 is TGTGCCATCAGTGAGAGGGGGACAGCCGAGCAGTTCTTC. Protein sequence: CAISERGTAEQFF.

V gene TRBV9 combines with J gene TRBJ2-1, with 12 bases that match TRBD2. Losses at the gene ends were 2 bases for V and 5 bases for J; bases not matched to a gene: 5. CDR1 and CDR2 from the germline V gene are SGDLS and YYNGEE. The CDR3 has 16 residues. CDR3 sequence reads: CASSVGRLAGDNEQFF. The CDR3, as DNA: TGTGCCAGCAGCGTGGGTCGACTAGCGGGGGACAATGAGCAGTTCTTC.

The chain has TRBV5-1 and TRBJ2-7; D is undetermined. Trimming cost V 3 bases and J 2 bases, with 12 bases left between them. Germline CDR1 is SGHRS and CDR2 is YFSETQ. CDR3 length: 14 residues. CDR3 in amino acids: CASSSADPTYEQYF. In DNA form, the CDR3 reads TGCGCCAGCAGCTCCGCGGATCCGACCTACGAGCAGTACTTC.

The CDR3, as DNA: TGCGCCAGCAGGATAGACAGGAATCAGCCCCAGCATTTT. Translated, it gives CASRIDRNQPQHF. The rearrangement joins TRBV5-1 to TRBJ1-5, with D perhaps TRBD1 (6 bases). V was pared by 5 bases and J by 4 bases, with 10 bases between. The CDR3 contains 13 residues. Germline CDR1 is SGHRS and CDR2 is YFSETQ. Filled out from reference TRBV5-1 and TRBJ1-5, the complete variable domain reads KAGVTQTPRYLIKTRGQQVTLSCSPISGHRSVSWYQQTPGQGLQFLFEYFSETQRNKGNFPGRFSGRQFSNSRSEMNVSTLELGDSALYLCASRIDRNQPQHFGDGTRLSIL.

The chain is built from TRBV19 and TRBJ1-5; 9 bases are a match to TRBD1. With 7 bases clipped from V and 2 bases from J, the junction kept 6 bases outside the gene matches. Germline lookup yields CDR1 LNHDA and CDR2 SQIVND (reference sequence). This CDR3 has 15 amino acids. CDR3 DNA: TGTGCCAGTAATCCTGACAGGGGGGGCAATCAGCCCCAGCATTTT. It specifies CASNPDRGGNQPQHF.

For this clone: Other DNA variants within this sample encode the same CDR3. The rearrangement joins TRBV5-1 to TRBJ2-3; D remains unclear. CDR1 and CDR2 from the germline V gene are SGHRS and YFSETQ. Trimming removed 0 bases at V and 3 bases at J, with 5 bases between. The CDR3 loop spans 13 amino acids. The CDR3 coding sequence is TGCGCCAGCAGCTTGGCCGGGACAGATACGCAGTATTTT. Encoded protein: CASSLAGTDTQYF. The full variable domain, in which reference TRBV5-1 and TRBJ2-3 provide the parts outside the CDR3, is KAGVTQTPRYLIKTRGQQVTLSCSPISGHRSVSWYQQTPGQGLQFLFEYFSETQRNKGNFPGRFSGRQFSNSRSEMNVSTLELGDSALYLCASSLAGTDTQYFGPGTRLTVL.

The chain couples TRBV6-2 or TRBV6-3 to TRBJ2-2; 12 nucleotides align to TRBD2. The CDR3 has 17 amino acids. Unmatched junction bases numbered 2, after V lost 3 bases and J lost 0 bases. Germline V gene sequence: CDR1 MNHEY, CDR2 SVGEGT. In nucleotides, the CDR3 is TGTGCCAGCAGTTATAGACTAGCGGGGGCGAACACCGGGGAGCTGTTTTTT. It codes for CASSYRLAGANTGELFF.

The genes are TRBV29-1 and TRBJ1-6; weak D call: TRBD1 (5 bases). CDR3 length: 14 residues. Germline V gene sequence: CDR1 SQVTM, CDR2 ANQGSEA. V lost 4 bases to trimming and J lost 5 bases, with 12 bases between them. For the CDR3, the DNA is TGCAGCGTTGTTTTTGGGGCGGATAATTCACCCCTCCACTTT. Translation: CSVVFGADNSPLHF.

This rearrangement joins TRBV3-1 (or the pseudogene TRBV3-2) to TRBJ2-1; 7 nucleotides agree with TRBD2. The CDR3 length is 14 residues. Germline trimming cut 2 bases from V and 7 bases from J; bases unmatched to any gene: 5. Germline values: CDR1 LGHDT, CDR2 YNNKEL (reference sequence). DNA of the CDR3: TGTGCCAGCAGCCAAACCGGGACTAAGAATGAGCAGTTCTTC. Translation gives CASSQTGTKNEQFF.

The chain carries TRBV5-8 and TRBJ1-5, with 7 nucleotides matching TRBD1. Germline CDR1 and CDR2: SGHTS and YDEGEE. V trimming: 1 base; J trimming: 2 bases; junction bases outside the gene matches: 3. There are 15 residues in the CDR3. CDR3 nucleotide sequence: TGTGCCAGCAGCTTGCACACAGGGGGCAATCAGCCCCAGCATTTT. Its protein product is CASSLHTGGNQPQHF.